This T cell receptor (beta chain) was retrieved from a study of shared clonotypes between healthy human individuals. The V gene end was trimmed by 11 bases and the J gene end by 3 bases; junction bases not matched to a gene: 5. Germline V CDR1 and CDR2: WSHSY, SAAADI. The CDR3 totals 13 residues. Naive CD8 cells comprised CD45RO-negative, CCR7-positively selected cells, excluding terminally differentiated effector memory CD45RA+ cells. The authors ran the assay at deep level. Generated by immunoSEQ multiplex PCR, the TCRdb table keeps only in-frame clones and is missing some. The repertoire holds about 2 million clones, with around 96% as singletons.

The TCR was taken from a man aged 18-30 years in good health. What was sequenced was naive CD8+ T cells sorted from blood. This chain joins TRBV10-2 and TRBJ2-1, with 9 nucleotides matching TRBD2. CDR3 nucleotides: TGCGCCGGCGGGGGGGCCCTCTACAATGAGCAGTTCTTC. The encoded protein is CAGGGALYNEQFF.